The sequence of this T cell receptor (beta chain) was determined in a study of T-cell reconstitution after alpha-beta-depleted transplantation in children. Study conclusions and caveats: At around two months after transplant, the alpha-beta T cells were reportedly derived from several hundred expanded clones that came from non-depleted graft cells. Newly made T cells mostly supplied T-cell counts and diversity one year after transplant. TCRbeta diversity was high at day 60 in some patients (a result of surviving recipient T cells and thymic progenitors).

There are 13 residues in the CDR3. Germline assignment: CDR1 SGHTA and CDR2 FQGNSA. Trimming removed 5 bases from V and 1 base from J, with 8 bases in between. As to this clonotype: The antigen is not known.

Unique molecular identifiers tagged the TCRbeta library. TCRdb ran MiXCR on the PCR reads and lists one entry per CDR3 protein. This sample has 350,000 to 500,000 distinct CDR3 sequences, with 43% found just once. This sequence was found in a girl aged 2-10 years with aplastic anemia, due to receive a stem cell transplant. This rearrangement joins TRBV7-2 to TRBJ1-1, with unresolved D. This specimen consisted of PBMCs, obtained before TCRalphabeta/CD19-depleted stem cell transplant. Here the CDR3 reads CASSQPWNTEAFF. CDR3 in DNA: TGTGCCAGCAGCCAGCCCTGGAACACTGAAGCTTTCTTT.